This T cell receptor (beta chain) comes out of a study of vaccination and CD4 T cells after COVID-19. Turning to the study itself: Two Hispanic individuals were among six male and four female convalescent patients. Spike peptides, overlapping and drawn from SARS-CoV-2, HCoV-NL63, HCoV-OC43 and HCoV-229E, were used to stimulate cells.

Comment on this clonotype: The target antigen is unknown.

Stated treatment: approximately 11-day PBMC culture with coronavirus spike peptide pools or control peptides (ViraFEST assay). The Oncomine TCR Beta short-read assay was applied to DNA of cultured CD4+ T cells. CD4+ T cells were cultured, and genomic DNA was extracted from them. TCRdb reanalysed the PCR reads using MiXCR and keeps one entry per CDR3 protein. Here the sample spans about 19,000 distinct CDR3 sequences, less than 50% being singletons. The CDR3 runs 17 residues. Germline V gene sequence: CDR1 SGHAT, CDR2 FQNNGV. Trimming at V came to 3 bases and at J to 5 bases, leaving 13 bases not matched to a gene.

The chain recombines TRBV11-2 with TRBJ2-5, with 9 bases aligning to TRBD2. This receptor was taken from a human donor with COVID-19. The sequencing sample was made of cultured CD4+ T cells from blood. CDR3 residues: CASSLVSSGVPGETQYF. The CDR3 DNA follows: TGTGCCAGCAGCTTGGTTTCTAGCGGGGTTCCGGGGGAGACCCAGTACTTC.